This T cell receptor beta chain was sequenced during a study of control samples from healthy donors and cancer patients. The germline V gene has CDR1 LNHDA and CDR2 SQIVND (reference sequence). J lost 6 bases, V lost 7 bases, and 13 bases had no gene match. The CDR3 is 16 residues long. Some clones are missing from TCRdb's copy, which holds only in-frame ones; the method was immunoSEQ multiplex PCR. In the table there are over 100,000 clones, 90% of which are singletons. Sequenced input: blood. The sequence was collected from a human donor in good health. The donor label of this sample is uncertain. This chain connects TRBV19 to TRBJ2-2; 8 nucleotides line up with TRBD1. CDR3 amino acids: CASIGVDRVGAGELFF. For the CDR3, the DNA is TGTGCCAGTATCGGGGTGGACAGGGTTGGTGCCGGGGAGCTGTTTTTT.